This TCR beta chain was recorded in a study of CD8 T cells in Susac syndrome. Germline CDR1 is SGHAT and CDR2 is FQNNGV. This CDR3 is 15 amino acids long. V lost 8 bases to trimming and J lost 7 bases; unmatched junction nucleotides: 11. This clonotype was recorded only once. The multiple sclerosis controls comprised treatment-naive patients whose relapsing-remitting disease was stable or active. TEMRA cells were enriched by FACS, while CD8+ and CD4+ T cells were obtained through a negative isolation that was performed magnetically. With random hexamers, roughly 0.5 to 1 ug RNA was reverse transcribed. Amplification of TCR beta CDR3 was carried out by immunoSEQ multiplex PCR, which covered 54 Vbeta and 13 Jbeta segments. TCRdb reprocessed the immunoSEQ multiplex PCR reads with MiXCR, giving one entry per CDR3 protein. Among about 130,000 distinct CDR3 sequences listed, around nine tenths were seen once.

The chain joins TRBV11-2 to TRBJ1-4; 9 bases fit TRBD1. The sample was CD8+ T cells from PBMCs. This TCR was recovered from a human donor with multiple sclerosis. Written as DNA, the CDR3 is TGTGCCAGCCGAAGCACCGGGACAGGGATTGAAAAACTGTTTTTT. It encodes CASRSTGTGIEKLFF.